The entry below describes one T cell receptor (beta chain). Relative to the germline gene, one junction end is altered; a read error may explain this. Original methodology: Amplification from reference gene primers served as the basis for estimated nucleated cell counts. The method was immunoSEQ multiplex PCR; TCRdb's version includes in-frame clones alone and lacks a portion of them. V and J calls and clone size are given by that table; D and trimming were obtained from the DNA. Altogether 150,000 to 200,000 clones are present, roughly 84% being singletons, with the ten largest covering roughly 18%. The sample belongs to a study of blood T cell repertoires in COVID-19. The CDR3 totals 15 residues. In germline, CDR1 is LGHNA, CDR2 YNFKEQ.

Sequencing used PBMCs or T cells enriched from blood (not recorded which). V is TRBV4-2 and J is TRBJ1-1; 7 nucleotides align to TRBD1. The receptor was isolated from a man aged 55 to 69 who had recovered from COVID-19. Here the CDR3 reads CASSEERTGVKGAFF. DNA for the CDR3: TGTGCCAGCAGCGAAGAGCGAACAGGGGTGAAGGGAGCTTTCTTT.